Shown below are 29 T cell receptor beta chains from a single sample sequenced in a study of blood T cell repertoires in COVID-19. The assay was immunoSEQ multiplex PCR, and TCRdb's table has in-frame clones only and misses some. The sample carries more than 70,000 clones, over 75% recorded once. The sequenced sample consisted of peripheral blood. Source of these receptors: a human donor in a cohort sampled during active COVID-19.

This chain links TRBV5-1 with TRBJ2-5; 10 bases fit TRBD2. The CDR3 is 17 residues long. V shed 1 base and J 5 bases; nucleotides not matched to a gene: 11. Germline V gives CDR1 SGHRS, CDR2 YFSETQ. The DNA of the CDR3 is TGCGCCAGCAGCTTGTATACTGGGACTAGCGTTCGGGAGACCCAGTACTTC. The encoded protein is CASSLYTGTSVRETQYF.

CDR3 in DNA: TGCGCCAGCAGCCCAAGGGACAGGGATTATCAGCCCCAGCATTTT. Its translation is CASSPRDRDYQPQHF. The chain carries TRBV4-1 and TRBJ1-5; 9 bases are shared with TRBD1. The germline V gene has CDR1 MGHRA and CDR2 YSYEKL. The CDR3 loop spans 15 amino acids. Unmatched junction bases numbered 6, after V lost 4 bases and J lost 5 bases.

In this sample, this clone turned up once. The chain couples TRBV24-1 to TRBJ1-4; no firm D call. The CDR3 totals 18 residues. Trimming removed 7 bases from V and 8 bases from J, with 28 bases in between. Germline CDR1 and CDR2: KGHDR and SFDVKD. CDR3 sequence (DNA): TGTGCCACCAGAGGGCCCCCCCCCGGCGGGCCCGAACTCGAAAAACTGTTTTTT. Residues: CATRGPPPGGPELEKLFF.

The chain is built from TRBV4-1 and TRBJ1-3, with 7 bases lining up with TRBD1. CDR1 and CDR2 from the germline V gene are MGHRA and YSYEKL. This CDR3 has 15 amino acids. With V trimmed by 3 bases and J by 2 bases, 4 bases remained unmatched. CDR3: CASSQSTGTGNTIYF. DNA of the CDR3: TGCGCCAGCAGCCAGTCGACAGGGACTGGAAACACCATATATTTT.

V usage is TRBV7-6 and J usage is TRBJ2-1; 11 bases match TRBD1. The germline V gene has CDR1 SGHVS and CDR2 FNYEAQ. CDR3 length equals 14 residues. With V trimmed by 5 bases and J by 10 bases, 7 bases remained unmatched. The chain's CDR3 is CASSEGQGAVEQFF. CDR3 in DNA: TGTGCCAGCAGCGAAGGACAGGGGGCGGTCGAGCAGTTCTTC.

The rearrangement joins TRBV4-3 to TRBJ2-1; possibly TRBD2 for D (7 bases). This CDR3 comprises 15 residues. V was cut by 1 base and J by 6 bases, with 13 bases left in between. The germline V gene encodes CDR1 LGHNA and CDR2 YSLEER. CDR3 nucleotide sequence: TGCGCCAGCAGCCAAGGCGGGGGCGTACGCAATGAGCAGTTCTTC. This sequence encodes CASSQGGGVRNEQFF.

The chain has TRBV11-2 and TRBJ1-4; weak D call: TRBD1 (5 bases). V was shortened by 5 bases and J by 10 bases, with 14 bases between the two germline ends. The CDR3 covers 13 residues. Per the germline V gene, CDR1 is SGHAT and CDR2 is FQNNGV. CDR3 in amino acids: CASSQNRIGKLFF. In DNA form, the CDR3 reads TGTGCCAGCAGCCAAAACAGGATCGGAAAACTGTTTTTT. The full variable domain, completed using reference TRBV11-2 and TRBJ1-4, is EAGVAQSPRYKIIEKRQSVAFWCNPISGHATLYWYQQILGQGPKLLIQFQNNGVVDDSQLPKDRFSAERLKGVDSTLKIQPAKLEDSAVYLCASSQNRIGKLFFGSGTQLSVL.

This chain links TRBV6-5 with TRBJ1-2; D is unclear. Trimming removed 6 bases from V and 6 bases from J, with 17 bases in between. Germline V gene data show CDR1 as MNHEY and CDR2 as SVGAGI. The CDR3 is 14 amino acids. The CDR3 protein is CASSRTNLGDGYTF. DNA of the CDR3: TGTGCCAGCAGCAGGACCAACTTGGGAGATGGCTACACCTTC.

This clone was recorded a few times. V gene TRBV28 combines with J gene TRBJ1-1; D is undetermined. Germline assignment: CDR1 MDHEN and CDR2 SYDVKM. V was clipped by 4 bases and J by 1 base, with 10 bases between them. CDR3 length: 14 amino acids. CDR3 region: CASSSDDTNTEAFF. For the CDR3, the DNA is TGTGCCAGCAGTTCCGATGACACGAACACTGAAGCTTTCTTT.

The chain has TRBV19 and TRBJ1-2; TRBD1 agrees at 8 bases. The CDR3 is made up of 13 amino acids. Per the germline V gene, CDR1 is LNHDA and CDR2 is SQIVND (reference sequence). Losses at the gene ends were 7 bases for V and 8 bases for J; bases not matched to a gene: 9. The CDR3 coding sequence is TGTGCCAGTAATCGCAGGGGGCGATTAGGCTACACCTTC. Amino acids: CASNRRGRLGYTF.

The chain carries TRBV12-5 and TRBJ2-2, with 9 bases lining up with TRBD1. Per germline, CDR1 LGHNT and CDR2 FRNRAP. This CDR3 region has 15 residues. V was clipped by 6 bases and J by 7 bases; unmatched bases: 9. As DNA, the CDR3 is TGTGCTAGTGGGCCACAGGGGGCTCGCGTCGGGGAGCTGTTTTTT. Its protein is CASGPQGARVGELFF.

The chain employs TRBV27 and TRBJ2-3; the match to TRBD2 covers 10 bases. Germline trimming cut 6 bases from V and 2 bases from J; bases unmatched to any gene: 2. Germline V gene data show CDR1 as MNHEY and CDR2 as SMNVEV (reference sequence). This CDR3 comprises 14 residues. This CDR3 reads CASRLAGLTDTQYF. DNA of the CDR3: TGTGCCAGCAGACTAGCGGGGCTCACAGATACGCAGTATTTT.

The V and J genes are TRBV11-2 and TRBJ1-2; D possibly corresponds to TRBD1 (6 bases). The germline gives CDR1 SGHAT, CDR2 FQNNGV. Trimming left V 0 bases short and J 7 bases short, with 12 bases between. The CDR3 runs 14 residues. Here the CDR3 reads CASSLDQGRIGYTF. In DNA form, the CDR3 reads TGTGCCAGCAGCTTAGATCAGGGGCGCATTGGCTACACCTTC.

The V and J genes are TRBV30 and TRBJ1-4; 11 bases map to TRBD1. CDR3 length equals 16 residues. The germline CDR1 and CDR2 sequences are GTSNPN and SVGIG (reference sequence). Unmatched junction bases numbered 9, after V lost 5 bases and J lost 4 bases. Written as DNA, the CDR3 is TGTGCCTGGGGGAGGGGACAGGGGGACAATAATGAAAAACTGTTTTTT. As protein: CAWGRGQGDNNEKLFF.

The chain couples TRBV5-1 to TRBJ1-2; 9 nucleotides line up with TRBD1. The germline V gene encodes CDR1 SGHRS and CDR2 YFSETQ. With 4 bases clipped from V and 8 bases from J, the junction kept 12 bases outside the gene matches. This CDR3 is 15 amino acids long. The DNA of the CDR3 is TGCGCCAGCAGCCAAACCACCGGGACAGGGTTCGGCTACACCTTC. Amino acids: CASSQTTGTGFGYTF.

This chain uses TRBV7-9 with TRBJ1-2; 12 nucleotides agree with TRBD1. The CDR3 covers 15 residues. Germline V gene sequence: CDR1 SEHNR, CDR2 FQNEAQ (reference sequence). The ends lost 5 bases at V and 6 bases at J; junction bases unmatched: 7. This CDR3 reads CASSPSGQGADGYTF. CDR3 sequence (DNA): TGTGCCAGCAGCCCTTCGGGACAGGGGGCTGATGGCTACACCTTC.

This chain joins TRBV6-5 and TRBJ1-1; D is perhaps TRBD1 (6 bases). The V end lost 6 bases, the J end lost 6 bases, and 17 bases lay between the germline ends. The CDR3 consists of 14 residues. Germline V CDR1 and CDR2: MNHEY, SVGAGI. CDR3 DNA sequence: TGTGCCAGCAGCTTTATAGGGGAGGGGGCTGAAGCTTTCTTT. Translating it yields CASSFIGEGAEAFF.

The J gene is TRBJ2-7, the V gene TRBV5-6; D perhaps matches TRBD2 (5 bases). This CDR3 is 14 amino acids long. Between the trimmed V and J ends, which lost 5 bases and 0 bases, there was a span of 12 bases. CDR1 is SGHDT, CDR2 YYEEEE, per germline. The CDR3 region is CASSRLGSSYEQYF. CDR3 nucleotides: TGTGCCAGCAGTCGGCTGGGGAGCTCCTACGAGCAGTACTTC.

The genes are TRBV11-2 and TRBJ1-1; 7 nucleotides line up with TRBD1. Unmatched junction bases numbered 7, after V lost 1 base and J lost 2 bases. The CDR3 is 16 amino acids. Germline lookup yields CDR1 SGHAT and CDR2 FQNNGV. CDR3 sequence: CASSLGRGQKNTEAFF. In DNA form, the CDR3 reads TGTGCCAGCAGCTTAGGCCGGGGACAGAAAAACACTGAAGCTTTCTTT.

The chain joins TRBV5-8 to TRBJ1-5, with TRBD1 as a possible D gene (5 bases). Germline V gene data show CDR1 as SGHTS and CDR2 as YDEGEE. This CDR3 region has 12 residues. V lost 6 bases, J lost 13 bases, and 17 bases lay in between. This chain's CDR3 is CASNPGQGRQHF. CDR3 nucleotide sequence: TGTGCCAGCAACCCCGGTCAGGGAAGGCAGCATTTT. The variable domain in full, with the rest retrieved from reference TRBV5-8 and TRBJ1-5, is EAGVTQSPTHLIKTRGQQATLRCSPISGHTSVYWYQQALGLGLQFLLWYDEGEERNRGNFPPRFSGRQFPNYSSELNVNALELEDSALYLCASNPGQGRQHFGDGTRLSIL.

The J gene is TRBJ1-1, the V gene TRBV18; D is possibly TRBD1 (6 bases). CDR1 is KGHSH, CDR2 LQKENI, per germline. The CDR3 length is 13 residues. Trimming shortened V by 4 bases and J by 4 bases, and 10 bases separated the two germline ends. Here the CDR3 reads CASSQGEGTEAFF. The CDR3 nucleotides read TGTGCCAGCTCACAGGGGGAGGGCACTGAAGCTTTCTTT. Full variable domain (remainder filled in from reference TRBV18 and TRBJ1-1): NAGVMQNPRHLVRRRGQEARLRCSPMKGHSHVYWYRQLPEEGLKFMVYLQKENIIDESGMPKERFSAEFPKEGPSILRIQQVVRGDSAAYFCASSQGEGTEAFFGQGTRLTVV.

The V call is TRBV7-2, the J call TRBJ2-3; 8 bases are shared with TRBD1. This CDR3 comprises 16 residues. J was trimmed by 3 bases and V by 1 base; bases with no gene match: 6. Germline assignment: CDR1 SGHTA and CDR2 FQGNSA. The CDR3 sequence: CASSLGRTGTTDTQYF. CDR3 bases: TGTGCCAGCAGCTTAGGACGGACAGGGACAACAGATACGCAGTATTTT. The variable domain in full, completed from reference TRBV7-2 and TRBJ2-3, reads GAGVSQSPSNKVTEKGKDVELRCDPISGHTALYWYRQSLGQGLEFLIYFQGNSAPDKSGLPSDRFSAERTGGSVSTLTIQRTQQEDSAVYLCASSLGRTGTTDTQYFGPGTRLTVL.

There are many counts of this clone. At the DNA level, this CDR3 is encoded by other sequences in the same sample as well. The chain couples TRBV5-1 to TRBJ2-7; 7 bases map to TRBD1. The V gene end was trimmed by 4 bases and the J gene end by 0 bases; junction bases not matched to a gene: 1. The CDR3 consists of 13 residues. Per the germline V gene, CDR1 is SGHRS and CDR2 is YFSETQ. The CDR3 coding sequence is TGCGCCAGCAGCGGGGACAGCTCCTACGAGCAGTACTTC. This gives the protein CASSGDSSYEQYF.

This rearrangement joins TRBV28 to TRBJ2-7, with TRBD1 matching over 8 bases. This CDR3 comprises 15 residues. Germline CDR1 reads MDHEN; CDR2 reads SYDVKM. The V gene end was trimmed by 2 bases and the J gene end by 3 bases; junction bases not matched to a gene: 6. CDR3: CASSLGPGGFYEQYF. CDR3 in DNA: TGTGCCAGCAGTTTAGGGCCAGGGGGCTTCTACGAGCAGTACTTC.

The chain has TRBV10-1 and TRBJ2-3; 9 bases agree with TRBD1. V gave up 6 bases and J gave up 2 bases; unmatched junction bases: 6. The CDR3 covers 15 residues. The germline gives CDR1 WNHNN, CDR2 SYGVQD (reference sequence). The CDR3 nucleotides read TGCGCCAGCAGCAGTGGACAGGGGTTCACAGATACGCAGTATTTT. It translates to CASSSGQGFTDTQYF.

The chain joins TRBV6-6 to TRBJ2-7; 9 nucleotides match TRBD1. J lost 3 bases, V lost 5 bases, and 8 bases had no gene match. The CDR3 contains 15 residues. Germline V gene data show CDR1 as MNHNY and CDR2 as SVGAGI (reference sequence). The DNA of the CDR3 is TGTGCCAGCAGTAAGGGACAGGGCCATGGCTACGAGCAGTACTTC. Residues: CASSKGQGHGYEQYF.

J is TRBJ1-1 and V is TRBV6-2 or TRBV6-3; D ambiguous. This CDR3 has 13 residues. V lost 7 bases to trimming and J lost 1 base, with 10 bases between them. CDR1 is MNHEY, CDR2 SVGEGT, per germline. CDR3 nucleotides: TGTGCCAGCACCCCCTGGGCGAACACTGAAGCTTTCTTT. Its translation is CASTPWANTEAFF.

The chain recombines TRBV6-1 with TRBJ1-5; D is ambiguous. The CDR3 loop spans 14 amino acids. CDR1 and CDR2 from the germline V gene are MNHNS and SASEGT. V was cut by 2 bases and J by 5 bases, with 10 bases left in between. The CDR3 protein is CASSEQSGYQPQHF. CDR3 coding DNA: TGTGCCAGCAGTGAACAGAGCGGTTATCAGCCCCAGCATTTT.

This clone came up once. This rearrangement joins TRBV7-8 to TRBJ2-7; perhaps TRBD1 as D (5 bases). Per the germline V gene, CDR1 is SGHVS and CDR2 is FQNEAQ. The CDR3 consists of 13 residues. V shed 2 bases and J shed 0 bases, with 5 bases lying between them. This CDR3 reads CASSLRGSYEQYF. The CDR3 DNA follows: TGTGCCAGCAGCTTAAGGGGCTCCTACGAGCAGTACTTC. Looking up the rest from reference TRBV7-8 and TRBJ2-7 gives the full variable domain: GAGVSQSPRYKVAKRGQDVALRCDPISGHVSLFWYQQALGQGPEFLTYFQNEAQLDKSGLPSDRFFAERPEGSVSTLKIQRTQQEDSAVYLCASSLRGSYEQYFGPGTRLTVT.